This paragraph covers one T cell receptor beta chain sequence. The data were taken from a study of blood T cell repertoires in COVID-19. Across the whole study: There were acute and convalescent COVID-19 samples, and they came from the United States, Italy and Spain. The cDNA or gDNA used as material had been derived from T cells, B-cell-depleted T cells, or PBMCs.

The assay was immunoSEQ multiplex PCR, and TCRdb's table has in-frame clones only and misses some. Among more than 200,000 clones, around 83% were seen once, and the ten largest hold over 7.5%. After removal of 2 bases from V and 5 bases from J, the junction contained 6 bases not matched to a gene. The CDR3 is made up of 15 amino acids. Germline lookup yields CDR1 PRHDT and CDR2 FYEKMQ (reference sequence). V is TRBV13 and J is TRBJ2-7; TRBD1 matches 10 bases. The sequence came from an elderly man with acute or convalescent COVID-19. Material for sequencing was peripheral blood. CDR3 loop: CASSLKGTGVDEQYF. The CDR3 DNA sequence: TGTGCCAGCAGCTTAAAGGGGACAGGGGTCGACGAGCAGTACTTC.